Shown below are 14 T cell receptor beta chains from a single sample sequenced in a study of T-cell memory formation after mild COVID-19 (dated by TCRdb to about 2021). Library creation used 5' RACE. The reads were generated on an Illumina NovaSeq 6000. The public reads were run again by TCRdb, first through fastp at Q25 and then through MiXCR, and only productive beta chains were kept. All rows with the same CDR3 protein become a single entry with the most common DNA and genes. In all, the sample holds about 360,000 distinct CDR3 sequences, and roughly 13% of those were seen once. The ten most abundant clones make up 20% to 25% of the sample. The material sequenced was PBMCs or a T cell subset sorted from them (not recorded which). The source of these receptors is a man aged 18 to 35 who had mild COVID-19 (a few samples of this study predate the infection). The sample titles of this study are shuffled in the database, so cell type and time point are left out; the donor was told from shared clones.

J is TRBJ1-5 and V is TRBV19; D might be TRBD1 (6 bases). Trimming pared 6 bases from V and 0 bases from J, leaving 21 bases between. This CDR3 spans 18 amino acids. Germline values: CDR1 LNHDA, CDR2 SQIVND (reference sequence). As DNA, the CDR3 is TGTGCCAGTAGCTTGACCGGACAGTCCCGTTATAGCAATCAGCCCCAGCATTTT. Translated, it gives CASSLTGQSRYSNQPQHF.

The chain joins TRBV24-1 to TRBJ2-1, with a tentative D call TRBD1 (6 bases). The CDR3 contains 16 residues. Germline lookup yields CDR1 KGHDR and CDR2 SFDVKD. The V and J ends lost 4 bases and 5 bases respectively, with 17 bases between them. CDR3 residues: CATSDNRAIHDNEQFF. CDR3 in DNA: TGTGCCACCAGTGACAACAGGGCAATCCACGACAATGAGCAGTTCTTC.

This clonotype was detected ten times or more. The chain links TRBV5-1 to TRBJ2-3; no definite D call. The CDR3 spans 16 residues. Germline V gene sequence: CDR1 SGHRS, CDR2 YFSETQ. With 1 base removed from V and 0 bases from J, the gap between germline ends came to 12 bases. CDR3 amino acids: CASSLTAKPSTDTQYF. The DNA of the CDR3 is TGCGCCAGCAGCTTGACGGCAAAACCTAGCACAGATACGCAGTATTTT.

This clonotype has more than one count but fewer than ten. The chain links TRBV7-2 to TRBJ1-5; TRBD1 might be the D (5 bases). CDR1 and CDR2 from the germline V gene are SGHTA and FQGNSA. The CDR3 spans 13 residues. V dropped 7 bases and J dropped 4 bases, with 11 bases sitting between them. Here the CDR3 DNA reads TGTGCCAGCACCCCAGGGACGAATCAGCCCCAGCATTTT. Translating gives CASTPGTNQPQHF.

This clonotype turned up a few times. The rearrangement joins TRBV7-3 to TRBJ2-1; 12 bases match TRBD2. V shed 1 base, J shed 10 bases, and the junction held 5 bases outside the gene matches. The length of the CDR3 is 15 residues. Germline CDR1 and CDR2: SGHTA and FQGTGA. The chain's CDR3 is CASSLMASGGAEQFF. The CDR3 DNA reads TGTGCCAGCAGCTTAATGGCTAGCGGGGGGGCGGAGCAGTTCTTC.

The chain links TRBV4-2 to TRBJ2-2; no definite D call. V lost 5 bases and J lost 4, with 14 bases in between. The CDR3 sequence is 15 residues long. The germline gives CDR1 LGHNA, CDR2 YNFKEQ. CDR3 residues: CASSTRAGPTGELFF. The CDR3 DNA reads TGTGCCAGCAGCACACGGGCCGGGCCCACCGGGGAGCTGTTTTTT.

This chain connects TRBV5-1 to TRBJ1-1; no clear D. The ends were cut back, 0 bases at V and 1 base at J, with 7 bases in the middle. The CDR3 is made up of 14 amino acids. Germline lookup yields CDR1 SGHRS and CDR2 YFSETQ. This CDR3 reads CASSLGAENTEAFF. The CDR3, as DNA: TGCGCCAGCAGCTTGGGGGCAGAGAACACTGAAGCTTTCTTT.

The rearrangement links TRBV27 to TRBJ2-4; D tentatively reads TRBD1 or TRBD2 (5 bases each). The CDR3 loop spans 14 amino acids. Germline CDR1 and CDR2: MNHEY and SMNVEV (reference sequence). V was shortened by 10 bases and J by 3 bases, with 16 bases between the two germline ends. CDR3: CATKGPRGKNIQYF. DNA of the CDR3: TGTGCCACCAAGGGACCCCGGGGCAAAAACATTCAGTACTTC.

The chain is built from TRBV29-1 and TRBJ2-7; 9 bases fit TRBD1. The V gene's germline CDR1 is SQVTM and CDR2 ANQGSEA. The CDR3 consists of 11 residues. V dropped 7 bases and J dropped 5; count of bases not matched to a gene: 3. The DNA for the CDR3 is TGCAGCGCTACAGGGGGCAACGAGCAGTACTTC. This sequence encodes CSATGGNEQYF.

This clonotype was counted only a few times. V and J are TRBV20-1 and TRBJ2-7; D gene unclear. Germline lookup yields CDR1 DFQATT and CDR2 SNEGSKA (reference sequence). V was cut by 1 base and J by 7 bases, with 14 bases left in between. The CDR3 length is 13 residues. The CDR3 DNA reads as TGCAGTGCTAGAGCCAGATTCCTACGTGAGCAGTACTTC. It encodes CSARARFLREQYF.

Only a few counts were recorded for this clonotype. The chain combines TRBV15 with TRBJ1-1; D is perhaps TRBD1 (5 bases). Trimming took off 0 bases at V and 0 bases at J, with 8 bases between the two ends. Germline lookup yields CDR1 LNHNV and CDR2 YYDKDF (reference sequence). The CDR3 spans 15 residues. Written as DNA, the CDR3 is TGTGCCACCAGCAGAGATCCACAGGTGAACACTGAAGCTTTCTTT. The encoded protein is CATSRDPQVNTEAFF.

CDR3 sequence reads: CSATERGLIYEQYF. The DNA of the CDR3 is TGCAGTGCTACTGAAAGGGGCCTTATTTACGAGCAGTACTTC. The chain combines TRBV20-1 with TRBJ2-7; tentatively, D is TRBD1 (5 bases). V was shortened by 4 bases and J by 4 bases, with 17 bases between the two germline ends. This CDR3 contains 14 residues. CDR1 DFQATT and CDR2 SNEGSKA come from the germline V gene (reference sequence).

The sample holds a few counts of this clonotype. The chain has TRBV4-3 and TRBJ1-1; D might be TRBD1 (6 bases). With 4 bases removed from V and 1 base from J, the gap between germline ends came to 10 bases. The CDR3 is made up of 14 amino acids. Germline CDR1 and CDR2: LGHNA and YSLEER. This CDR3 reads CASSPQGTNTEAFF. The CDR3 DNA reads as TGCGCCAGCAGCCCGCAGGGGACGAACACTGAAGCTTTCTTT.

This clonotype was seen repeatedly, ten times or more. The V gene is TRBV7-2, the J gene TRBJ2-7; the match to TRBD1 covers 7 bases. The ends lost 3 bases at V and 2 bases at J; junction bases unmatched: 1. Germline V gene data show CDR1 as SGHTA and CDR2 as FQGNSA. The CDR3 totals 13 residues. CDR3: CASSFDRAYEQYV. Here the CDR3 DNA reads TGTGCCAGCAGCTTCGACAGGGCCTACGAGCAGTACGTC.